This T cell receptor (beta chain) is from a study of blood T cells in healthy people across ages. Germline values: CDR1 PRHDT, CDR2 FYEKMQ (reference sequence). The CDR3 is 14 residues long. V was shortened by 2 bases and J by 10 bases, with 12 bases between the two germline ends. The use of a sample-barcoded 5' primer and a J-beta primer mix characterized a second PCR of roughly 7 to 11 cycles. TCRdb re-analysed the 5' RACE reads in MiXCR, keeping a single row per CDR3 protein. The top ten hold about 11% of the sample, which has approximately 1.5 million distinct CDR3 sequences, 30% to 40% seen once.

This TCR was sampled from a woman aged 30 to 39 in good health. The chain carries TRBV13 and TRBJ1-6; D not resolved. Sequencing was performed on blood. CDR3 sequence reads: CASSLRGTGSPLHF. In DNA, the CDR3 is TGTGCCAGCAGCTTACGGGGAACCGGCTCACCCCTCCACTTT.